The 3 T cell receptor beta chains presented below share a single source sample, sequenced in a study of T cell clonality in common variable immunodeficiency. TCRdb's copy holds only in-frame clones and misses some; the assay was immunoSEQ multiplex PCR. Sampling found tens of thousands of clones, none seen once. Sequencing was done on a sample of peripheral blood mononuclear cells. The receptor source for this set is a person aged 18 to 75 in good health.

This clone was observed many times. The CDR3 goes on 3 residues after the read ends, and that part is filled in from the germline J gene. The chain combines TRBV7-2 with TRBJ2-7; the D gene is possibly TRBD2 (6 bases). Germline V gene sequence: CDR1 SGHTA, CDR2 FQGNSA. The CDR3 is 17 residues long. Trimming removed 0 bases from V and 4 bases from J, with 19 bases in between. CDR3 residues: CASSLAYSGLQAYEQYF. Partial CDR3 DNA: TGTGCCAGCAGCTTAGCGTATAGCGGCCTACAGGCATACGAG.

This clone showed up many times. Read sequence stops 3 residues before the CDR3 end, and the germline J gene provides the missing end. The chain employs TRBV7-2 and TRBJ1-6; perhaps TRBD1 as D (5 bases). This CDR3 contains 14 residues. In germline, CDR1 is SGHTA, CDR2 FQGNSA. The sequenced CDR3 bases are TGTGCCAGCAGCCTAGACAGCGGACGATTTTCC. Protein product: CASSLDSGRFS. The entire CDR3 protein reads CASSLDSGRFSLHF.

This clone was seen ten or more times. The read falls 3 residues short of the CDR3 end, and the missing part is taken from the germline J gene. The gene calls are TRBV6-1 and TRBJ1-5; a weak D match, TRBD1 (5 bases). Germline loops: CDR1 MNHNS, CDR2 SASEGT. V shed 4 bases and J shed 6 bases, with 13 bases lying between them. This CDR3 comprises 14 residues. The CDR3 DNA, read in part, is TGTGCCAGCAGTGTAGCAGGGTTTGGTCAGCCC. Translating gives CASSVAGFGQP. The entire CDR3 sequence reads CASSVAGFGQPQHF.